The clone carrying this T cell receptor (beta chain) appeared a few times. Its antigen is not known. The data were obtained in a study of beta chain features in type 1 diabetes. The study reverse transcribed the entire isolated RNA, so it sequenced expressed TCRB transcripts. TCRdb's copy holds only in-frame clones and misses some; the assay was immunoSEQ multiplex PCR. The sample records 900,000 or so clones, roughly 16% being singletons. V lost 1 base and J lost 0; bases outside the gene matches: 8. The length of the CDR3 is 19 residues. Germline V CDR1 and CDR2: LGHNA, YSLEER. Study-level points and caveats: All four CD4+ subsets of Type 1 diabetes patients contained TCRB CDR3s that were moderately but significantly shorter.

This chain links TRBV4-3 with TRBJ2-2, with 10 bases lining up with TRBD2. This receptor was obtained from a woman between 18 and 30 years old in good health. The sample comprised naive CD4+ T cells from blood. The DNA for the CDR3 is TGCGCCAGCAGCCAAGCGGGGGCTAGCGGGAGCACGAACACCGGGGAGCTGTTTTTT. Translating gives CASSQAGASGSTNTGELFF.